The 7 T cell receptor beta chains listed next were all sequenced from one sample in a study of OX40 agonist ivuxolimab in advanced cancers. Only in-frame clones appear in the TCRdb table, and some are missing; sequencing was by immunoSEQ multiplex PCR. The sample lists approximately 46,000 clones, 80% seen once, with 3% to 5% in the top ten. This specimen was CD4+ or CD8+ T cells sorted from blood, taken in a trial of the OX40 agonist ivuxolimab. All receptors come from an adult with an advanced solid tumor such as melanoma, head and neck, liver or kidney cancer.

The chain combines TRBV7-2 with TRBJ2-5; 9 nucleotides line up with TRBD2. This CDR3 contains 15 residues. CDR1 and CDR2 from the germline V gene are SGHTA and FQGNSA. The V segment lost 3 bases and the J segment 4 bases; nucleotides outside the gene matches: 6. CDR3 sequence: CASSFQRGVGETQYF. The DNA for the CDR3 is TGTGCCAGCAGCTTTCAGCGGGGGGTGGGAGAGACCCAGTACTTC. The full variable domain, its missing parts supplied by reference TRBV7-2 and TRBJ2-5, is GAGVSQSPSNKVTEKGKDVELRCDPISGHTALYWYRQSLGQGLEFLIYFQGNSAPDKSGLPSDRFSAERTGGSVSTLTIQRTQQEDSAVYLCASSFQRGVGETQYFGPGTRLLVL.

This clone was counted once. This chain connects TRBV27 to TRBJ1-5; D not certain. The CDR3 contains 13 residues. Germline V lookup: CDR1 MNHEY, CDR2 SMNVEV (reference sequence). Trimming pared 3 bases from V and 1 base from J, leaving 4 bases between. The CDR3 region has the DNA TGTGCCAGCAGTTTGAAGAGCAATCAGCCCCAGCATTTT. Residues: CASSLKSNQPQHF.

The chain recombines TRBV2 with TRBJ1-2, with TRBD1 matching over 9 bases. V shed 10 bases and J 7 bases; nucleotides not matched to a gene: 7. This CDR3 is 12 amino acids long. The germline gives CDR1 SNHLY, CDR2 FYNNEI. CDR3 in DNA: TGTGCCACTTCGGGACAGGGCGCTGGCTACACCTTC. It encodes CATSGQGAGYTF.

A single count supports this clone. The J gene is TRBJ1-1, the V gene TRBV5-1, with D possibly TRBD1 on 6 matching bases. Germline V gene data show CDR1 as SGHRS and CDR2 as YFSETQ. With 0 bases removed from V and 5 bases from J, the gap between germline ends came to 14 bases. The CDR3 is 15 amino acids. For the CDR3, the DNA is TGCGCCAGCAGCTTGGAGGTACAGGGCGGTACTGAAGCTTTCTTT. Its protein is CASSLEVQGGTEAFF.

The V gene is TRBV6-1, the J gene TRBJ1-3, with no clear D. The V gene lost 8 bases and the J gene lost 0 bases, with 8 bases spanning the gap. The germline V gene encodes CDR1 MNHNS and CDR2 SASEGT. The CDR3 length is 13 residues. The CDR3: CASSGDSGNTIYF. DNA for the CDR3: TGTGCCAGCTCCGGGGACTCTGGAAACACCATATATTTT.

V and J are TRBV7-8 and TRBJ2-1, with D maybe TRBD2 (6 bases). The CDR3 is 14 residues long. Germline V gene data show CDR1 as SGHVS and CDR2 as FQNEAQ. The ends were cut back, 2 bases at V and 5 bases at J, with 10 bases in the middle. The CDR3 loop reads CASSLTSSHNEQFF. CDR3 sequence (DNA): TGTGCCAGCAGCTTAACTAGCAGCCACAATGAGCAGTTCTTC.

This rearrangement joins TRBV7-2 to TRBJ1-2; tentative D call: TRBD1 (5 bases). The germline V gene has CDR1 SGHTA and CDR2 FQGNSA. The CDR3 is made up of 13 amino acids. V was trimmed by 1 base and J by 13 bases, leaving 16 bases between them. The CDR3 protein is CASSLGGGGGITF. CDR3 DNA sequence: TGTGCCAGCAGCTTAGGGGGAGGTGGGGGAATCACCTTC.